A selection of T cell receptor beta chains follows, all from one sample in a study of cytomegalovirus exposure and HLA in healthy donors. TCRdb's table, derived via immunoSEQ multiplex PCR, lists solely in-frame clones and lacks some. The data show about 35,000 clones, roughly 78% seen once. The sequenced material came from PBMCs. The receptors stem from a male donor in good health and CMV-seronegative. Both conserved end residues are part of each CDR3. The D gene is left open where the match is weak. Size is stated for part of the rows, as once, few or many counts, or as a class when the clone is expanded.

>TRBJ1-4|.|TRBD1|TRBV5-4
TGTGCCAGCAGCCCAGGACAGGGGACTAATGAAAAACTGTTTTTT
CASSPGQGTNEKLFF
>TRBJ1-6|once|.|TRBV18
TGTGCCAGCTCACCGGACAGAGATTCACCCCTCCACTTT
CASSPDRDSPLHF
>TRBJ1-5|.|.|TRBV19
TGTGCCAGTAGTATTCCGGGGGGCTCGGTTAAAGATATCAGCAATCAGCCCCAGCATTTT
CASSIPGGSVKDISNQPQHF
>TRBJ1-2|.|TRBD1|TRBV10-2
TGCGCCAGCAGTGATGACAGGGCCCTTGGCTACACCTTC
CASSDDRALGYTF
>TRBJ1-1|.|.|TRBV29-1
TGCAGCGTTCGGGGTTCAGGAGGGTCGTACACTGAAGCTTTCTTT
CSVRGSGGSYTEAFF
>TRBJ1-5|.|.|TRBV5-4
TGTGCCAGCCACTACTCAACGGGGGTAAATGTCGATCAGCCCCAGCATTTT
CASHYSTGVNVDQPQHF
>TRBJ1-2|once|TRBD1|TRBV30
TGTGCCTCCCGGGGGACAGGGGGCCCGTTGCATGGCTACACCTTC
CASRGTGGPLHGYTF
>TRBJ1-5|.|.|TRBV7-2
TGTGCCAGCAGCTTATCCCGCGGGTCGGCTCAGCCCCAGCATTTT
CASSLSRGSAQPQHF
>TRBJ2-5|few|TRBD2|TRBV30
TGTGCCTGGAGTGAGCGGGGGGAGGGAGAGACCCAGTACTTC
CAWSERGEGETQYF
>TRBJ1-5|few|.|TRBV10-3
TGTGCCATCGCGGGGGATAGCAATCAGCCCCAGCATTTT
CAIAGDSNQPQHF
>TRBJ2-1|.|.|TRBV4-2
TGTGCCAGCAGCCAAGGCCCCGCGGGAGAAGGGGGTGAGCAGTTCTTC
CASSQGPAGEGGEQFF
>TRBJ1-5|.|.|TRBV30
TGTGCCTGGAGGGCTGGGGAGTATAGCAATCAGCCCCAGCATTTT
CAWRAGEYSNQPQHF
>TRBJ2-7|once|TRBD2|TRBV10-3
TGTGCCGTAAGCGGGAGTCAACGCTACGAGCAGTACTTC
CAVSGSQRYEQYF
>TRBJ2-1|once|.|TRBV7-3
TGTGCCAGCAGTCGCACGGTAGACAATGAGCAGTTCTTC
CASSRTVDNEQFF
>TRBJ2-4|once|TRBD1|TRBV19
TGTGCCAGTAGTACAGGACAGGGCTTCATTCAGTACTTC
CASSTGQGFIQYF
>TRBJ1-5|.|TRBD1|TRBV10-3
TGTGCCATCAGTGATGCAGGACAGGGGGCTGCTCAGCCCCAGCATTTT
CAISDAGQGAAQPQHF
>TRBJ1-2|.|.|TRBV30
TGTGCCTGGAGTGTTGTAGACTATGGCTACACCTTC
CAWSVVDYGYTF
>TRBJ1-5|.|.|TRBV29-1
TGCAGCGCTCTCTTGGGTGGAGTGGGCAATCAGCCCCAGCATTTT
CSALLGGVGNQPQHF
>TRBJ2-1|.|TRBD1|TRBV2
TGTGCCAGCGGGACAGCTACAAACAATGAGCAGTTCTTC
CASGTATNNEQFF
>TRBJ2-2|once|.|TRBV9
TGTGCCAGCAGCGTAACCAGCGTAGCGAGCGCCGGGGAGCTGTTTTTT
CASSVTSVASAGELFF
>TRBJ1-2|.|.|TRBV14
TGTGCCAGCAGCCAAGGACAGAACTATGGCTACACCTTC
CASSQGQNYGYTF
>TRBJ1-2|.|TRBD1|TRBV15
TGTGCCACCAGCAGGGACCGACAGGGCAGCTACACCTTC
CATSRDRQGSYTF
>TRBJ2-1|.|TRBD2|TRBV6-5
TGTGCCAGCAGTTATTCCGGGGGGGTGTTCTTC
CASSYSGGVFF
>TRBJ2-7|few|.|TRBV6-5
TGTGCCAGCAGTTACTCGGAGCCGCCCAGCTCCTACGAGCAGTACTTC
CASSYSEPPSSYEQYF
>TRBJ1-6|once|.|TRBV27
TGTGCCAGCAGTATAGGAGGGCGATCACCCCTCCACTTT
CASSIGGRSPLHF
>TRBJ2-7|.|TRBD1|TRBV6-5
TGTGCCAGCAGTTACTCGGCTGGGCAGGGGGCGAACGAGCAGTACTTC
CASSYSAGQGANEQYF
>TRBJ1-2|.|.|TRBV18
TGTGCCAGCTCACCACTGGGAGCCGTCTATGGCTACACCTTC
CASSPLGAVYGYTF
>TRBJ1-2|.|TRBD1|TRBV6-5
TGTGCCAGCAGTGCCGGGACAGGGGTAACCTATGGCTACACCTTC
CASSAGTGVTYGYTF
>TRBJ2-3|.|TRBD2|TRBV30
TGTGCCTGGAGTGCTAGCGGGATTTCCACAGATACGCAGTATTTT
CAWSASGISTDTQYF
>TRBJ1-2|.|.|TRBV5-1
TGCGCCAGCAGCCAGGGCCTACCAAACTATGGCTACACCTTC
CASSQGLPNYGYTF
>TRBJ1-2|.|TRBD1|TRBV5-4
TGTGCCAGCAGCTTACCGGGACAGAACTATGGCTACACCTTC
CASSLPGQNYGYTF
>TRBJ2-7|.|TRBD2|TRBV4-1
TGCGCCAGCAGCCAAGCTACTAGCGGGAGGCCTAGCTCCTACGAGCAGTACTTC
CASSQATSGRPSSYEQYF
>TRBJ2-7|once|.|TRBV28
TGTGCCAGCAGTTTTTCGGGGATACTGAGCTACGAGCAGTACTTC
CASSFSGILSYEQYF
>TRBJ1-5|.|TRBD1|TRBV7-9
TGTGCCAGCAGCCCTGGGGGCCACAGGGGTGAGCCCCAGCATTTT
CASSPGGHRGEPQHF
>TRBJ1-5|.|.|TRBV27
TGTGCCAGCAGTTTTTCTCGAGATCAGCCCCAGCATTTT
CASSFSRDQPQHF
>TRBJ2-5|.|TRBD2|TRBV19
TGTGCCAGTAGACAGCGGGGGGGTGAGGAGACCCAGTACTTC
CASRQRGGEETQYF
>TRBJ1-1|.|.|TRBV5-1
TGCGCCAGCAGTGTGGGGGGGGGCACTGAAGCTTTCTTT
CASSVGGGTEAFF
>TRBJ2-3|few|TRBD2|TRBV6-1
TGTGCCAGCAGTGAACTAGCGGGTAGCACAGATACGCAGTATTTT
CASSELAGSTDTQYF
>TRBJ1-1|.|TRBD1|TRBV30
TGTGCCTGGAGTGTGTGGACAGGGGATTTTTTGGAGACCTACACTGAAGCTTTCTTT
CAWSVWTGDFLETYTEAFF